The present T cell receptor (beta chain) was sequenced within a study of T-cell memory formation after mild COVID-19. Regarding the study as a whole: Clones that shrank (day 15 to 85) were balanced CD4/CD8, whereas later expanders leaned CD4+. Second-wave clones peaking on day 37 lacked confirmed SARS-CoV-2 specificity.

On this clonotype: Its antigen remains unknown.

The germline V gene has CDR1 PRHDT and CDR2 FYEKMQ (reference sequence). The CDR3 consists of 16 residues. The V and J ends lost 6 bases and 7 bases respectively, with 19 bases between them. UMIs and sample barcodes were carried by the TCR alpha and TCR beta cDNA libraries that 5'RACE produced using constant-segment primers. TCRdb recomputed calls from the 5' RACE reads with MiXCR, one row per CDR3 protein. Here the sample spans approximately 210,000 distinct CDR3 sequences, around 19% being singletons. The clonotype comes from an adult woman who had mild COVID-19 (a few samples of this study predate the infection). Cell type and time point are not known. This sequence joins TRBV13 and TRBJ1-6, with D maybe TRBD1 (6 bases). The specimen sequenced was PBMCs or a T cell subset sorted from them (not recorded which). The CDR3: CASSRFRGAMNSPLHF. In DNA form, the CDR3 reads TGTGCCAGCAGTCGCTTCCGGGGGGCCATGAATTCACCCCTCCACTTT.